The 26 T cell receptor beta chains given below trace back to one sample, sequenced in a study of blood T cell repertoires in COVID-19 (dated by TCRdb to the early 2020s). The library was prepared using the immunoSEQ multiplex PCR assay. TCRdb holds this immuneACCESS table with in-frame rearrangements only. Some clones are missing; in checked studies, unresolved V genes explain under half, and the rest has no known cause. This sample holds about 78,000 clones; around nine tenths were observed only once. The ten largest clonotypes hold around 5% of the sample. Sequenced input: peripheral blood. These receptors were taken from a man aged 45-60 years with active or convalescent COVID-19.

The rearrangement joins TRBV28 to TRBJ1-2, with D tentatively TRBD1 (5 bases). The ends were cut back, 3 bases at V and 4 bases at J, with 15 bases in the middle. This CDR3 is 15 amino acids long. CDR1 is MDHEN and CDR2 is SYDVKM in the germline V gene. CDR3 sequence (DNA): TGTGCCAGCAGTTTGGGGGGGGATCGCGGCTATGGCTACACCTTC. Amino acid sequence: CASSLGGDRGYGYTF.

The CDR3 DNA reads TGTGCCAGCAGGAACACCGGGACACGGACTGGCTACACCTTC. Translated: CASRNTGTRTGYTF. The rearrangement joins TRBV2 to TRBJ1-2; tentative D call: TRBD1 (6 bases). This CDR3 region has 14 residues. The germline V gene has CDR1 SNHLY and CDR2 FYNNEI. Trimming shortened V by 6 bases and J by 7 bases, and 18 bases separated the two germline ends.

CDR3 sequence reads: CASSELAEGNEQYF. The CDR3, as DNA: TGTGCCAGCAGTGAATTGGCGGAGGGGAACGAGCAGTACTTC. V gene TRBV2 combines with J gene TRBJ2-7, with D tentatively TRBD2 (6 bases). V was shortened by 2 bases and J by 5 bases, with 13 bases between the two germline ends. CDR1 SNHLY and CDR2 FYNNEI come from the germline V gene. This CDR3 contains 14 residues.

V and J are TRBV7-2 and TRBJ1-1; TRBD1 might be the D (5 bases). Germline CDR1 and CDR2: SGHTA and FQGNSA. Trimming shortened V by 5 bases and J by 4 bases, and 11 bases separated the two germline ends. The CDR3 sequence is 13 residues long. DNA for the CDR3: TGTGCCAGCAGCGAATTAGGGGTCACTGAAGCTTTCTTT. This translates into CASSELGVTEAFF.

The rearrangement joins TRBV5-1 to TRBJ1-1; perhaps TRBD1 as D (5 bases). From germline, CDR1 is SGHRS and CDR2 YFSETQ. The CDR3 length is 13 residues. Trimming stripped 5 bases from V and 4 bases from J, with 12 bases between. In nucleotides, the CDR3 is TGCGCCAGCAGTTACGGTCAGGGCACTGAAGCTTTCTTT. Protein sequence: CASSYGQGTEAFF.

The V gene is TRBV28, the J gene TRBJ1-2; tentative D call: TRBD1 (5 bases). The germline V gene has CDR1 MDHEN and CDR2 SYDVKM. Trimming removed 6 bases from V and 1 base from J, with 9 bases in between. The CDR3 extends over 13 amino acids. The CDR3 DNA is TGTGCCAGCAGCATACAGGATAACTATGGCTACACCTTC. It encodes CASSIQDNYGYTF.

J is TRBJ2-1 and V is TRBV6-5, with 9 nucleotides matching TRBD1. The V and J ends lost 6 bases and 4 bases, in that order; junction bases with no gene match: 7. This CDR3 is built from 15 residues. The germline gives CDR1 MNHEY, CDR2 SVGAGI. As DNA, the CDR3 is TGTGCCAGCAGACCGGGGACAGGGCGTTACAATGAGCAGTTCTTC. It yields the protein CASRPGTGRYNEQFF.

This sequence joins TRBV18 and TRBJ2-5; 11 bases line up with TRBD2. Unmatched junction bases numbered 6, after V lost 8 bases and J lost 1 base. The CDR3 loop spans 15 amino acids. Germline CDR1 KGHSH, CDR2 LQKENI. CDR3 residues: CASGGTSGSQETQYF. The CDR3 DNA sequence: TGTGCCAGCGGCGGGACTAGCGGAAGCCAAGAGACCCAGTACTTC. The variable domain in full, with the rest retrieved from reference TRBV18 and TRBJ2-5, is NAGVMQNPRHLVRRRGQEARLRCSPMKGHSHVYWYRQLPEEGLKFMVYLQKENIIDESGMPKERFSAEFPKEGPSILRIQQVVRGDSAAYFCASGGTSGSQETQYFGPGTRLLVL.

The chain has TRBV7-2 and TRBJ1-6; a possible D gene is TRBD1 (6 bases). CDR3 length: 14 residues. The germline gives CDR1 SGHTA, CDR2 FQGNSA. Trimming stripped 5 bases from V and 10 bases from J, with 15 bases between. The CDR3 region has the DNA TGTGCCAGCAGCATCGGAACAGGGTACTCACCCCTCCACTTT. Translated: CASSIGTGYSPLHF. The full variable domain, in which reference TRBV7-2 and TRBJ1-6 provide the parts outside the CDR3, is GAGVSQSPSNKVTEKGKDVELRCDPISGHTALYWYRQSLGQGLEFLIYFQGNSAPDKSGLPSDRFSAERTGGSVSTLTIQRTQQEDSAVYLCASSIGTGYSPLHFGNGTRLTVT.

This clone was observed a few times. The rearrangement links TRBV10-3 to TRBJ2-1; 12 nucleotides agree with TRBD2. The germline V gene encodes CDR1 ENHRY and CDR2 SYGVKD. The V segment lost 6 bases and the J segment 4 bases; nucleotides outside the gene matches: 10. The length of the CDR3 is 17 residues. CDR3 nucleotides: TGTGCCATCAGAAGCGGCCTAGCGGGGGGGGAATACAATGAGCAGTTCTTC. The encoded protein is CAIRSGLAGGEYNEQFF.

The chain combines TRBV28 with TRBJ2-7; TRBD1 matches at 9 bases. V lost 2 bases to trimming and J lost 4 bases; unmatched junction nucleotides: 9. Germline-derived CDR1 and CDR2 are MDHEN and SYDVKM. This CDR3 spans 16 amino acids. DNA for the CDR3: TGTGCCAGCAGTTTAGTCTCCGGGACAGGGTATTACGAGCAGTACTTC. Translating it yields CASSLVSGTGYYEQYF.

The chain links TRBV15 to TRBJ1-5, with 8 bases identical to TRBD1. The V gene's germline CDR1 is LNHNV and CDR2 YYDKDF (reference sequence). This CDR3 has 14 amino acids. Trimming removed 3 bases from V and 5 bases from J; junction bases left unmatched: 3. CDR3 in amino acids: CATSSRGPDQPQHF. In nucleotides, the CDR3 is TGTGCCACCAGCAGCAGGGGGCCGGATCAGCCCCAGCATTTT.

V gene TRBV5-1 combines with J gene TRBJ1-5; TRBD1 is a possible D gene (5 bases). CDR1 and CDR2 (germline): SGHRS, YFSETQ. Trimming took off 4 bases at V and 0 bases at J, with 8 bases between the two ends. The CDR3 runs to 14 residues. The CDR3 loop reads CASSPGDSNQPQHF. The CDR3 DNA is TGCGCCAGCAGCCCGGGGGATAGCAATCAGCCCCAGCATTTT.

V gene TRBV11-3 combines with J gene TRBJ2-7, with 10 bases that match TRBD1. Germline CDR1 is SGHNT and CDR2 is YENEEA. V was clipped by 5 bases and J by 1 base; unmatched bases: 11. The length of the CDR3 is 17 residues. In nucleotides, the CDR3 is TGTGCCAGCAGCCCCGCCCTCGGACAGGGGGAATCCTACGAGCAGTACGTC. Translated, it gives CASSPALGQGESYEQYV.

CDR3 protein: CASSLGAGENIQYF. CDR3 bases: TGTGCCAGCAGCTTAGGGGCAGGGGAAAACATTCAGTACTTC. The chain employs TRBV7-9 and TRBJ2-4; a possible D gene is TRBD1 (6 bases). Germline V gene lookup returns CDR1 SEHNR and CDR2 FQNEAQ (reference sequence). Between the trimmed V and J ends, which lost 1 base and 5 bases, there was a span of 9 bases. The CDR3 extends over 14 amino acids.

The chain recombines TRBV6-5 with TRBJ2-1; D is unresolved. The germline gives CDR1 MNHEY, CDR2 SVGAGI. V gave up 0 bases and J gave up 9 bases, with 6 bases separating them. This CDR3 region has 12 residues. CDR3 DNA: TGTGCCAGCAGTTACTCGACGGGTGAGCAGTTCTTC. This gives the protein CASSYSTGEQFF.

V gene TRBV10-2 combines with J gene TRBJ2-1, with a tentative D call TRBD2 (5 bases). This CDR3 contains 17 residues. Germline CDR1 and CDR2: WSHSY and SAAADI. Trimming took off 1 base at V and 2 bases at J, with 15 bases between the two ends. CDR3: CASSEFTASPTYNEQFF. The CDR3 DNA sequence: TGCGCCAGCAGTGAGTTCACGGCTAGCCCTACCTACAATGAGCAGTTCTTC.

The rearrangement links TRBV7-9 to TRBJ2-7, with D maybe TRBD1 (5 bases). V lost 6 bases and J 4 bases, leaving 10 bases between the germline ends. CDR1 is SEHNR and CDR2 is FQNEAQ in the germline V gene (reference sequence). CDR3 size: 12 residues. CDR3 sequence reads: CASRSQGYEQYF. The CDR3, as DNA: TGTGCCAGCAGGAGTCAGGGTTACGAGCAGTACTTC.

The V and J genes are TRBV7-8 and TRBJ1-5; no clear D gene. The length of the CDR3 is 15 residues. Germline CDR1 reads SGHVS; CDR2 reads FQNEAQ. Between the trimmed V and J ends, which lost 5 bases and 0 bases, there was a span of 11 bases. In DNA, the CDR3 is TGTGCCAGCAGCCCTAAAGGAGTTAGCAATCAGCCCCAGCATTTT. It codes for CASSPKGVSNQPQHF.

V usage is TRBV20-1 and J usage is TRBJ1-1; D remains unclear. CDR1 and CDR2 from the germline V gene are DFQATT and SNEGSKA (reference sequence). The CDR3 extends over 11 amino acids. V was shortened by 2 bases and J by 5 bases, with 6 bases between the two germline ends. CDR3 protein: CSARQATEAFF. For the CDR3, the DNA is TGCAGTGCTAGACAGGCTACTGAAGCTTTCTTT.

This chain connects TRBV7-9 to TRBJ1-2, with D unresolved. V lost 1 base, J lost 8 bases, and 20 bases lay in between. The CDR3 is 16 residues long. The germline V gene has CDR1 SEHNR and CDR2 FQNEAQ (reference sequence). DNA of the CDR3: TGTGCCAGCAGCTTAGACGCACCTAGGTGGGAGGGAGGCTACACCTTC. It yields the protein CASSLDAPRWEGGYTF.

The CDR3 protein is CASSKGRVSSNQPQHF. CDR3 nucleotides: TGTGCCAGCAGCAAAGGGAGGGTGTCTAGTAATCAGCCCCAGCATTTT. The rearrangement joins TRBV21-1 to TRBJ1-5. TRBV21-1 is classified as a pseudogene. The CDR3 consists of 16 residues.

Only one count was recorded for this clone. V is TRBV7-8 and J is TRBJ2-7; 7 bases line up with TRBD1. Germline V lookup: CDR1 SGHVS, CDR2 FQNEAQ. V shed 5 bases, J shed 9 bases, and the junction held 16 bases outside the gene matches. CDR3 length: 15 amino acids. The CDR3 loop reads CASSVGIGGAARQYF. Here the CDR3 DNA reads TGTGCCAGCAGCGTCGGTATAGGGGGCGCAGCCAGGCAGTACTTC.

This clone was observed a few times. The chain recombines TRBV6-5 with TRBJ1-1, with a weak D call TRBD1 (5 bases). The CDR3 is made up of 14 amino acids. The V gene lost 7 bases and the J gene lost 6 bases, with 18 bases spanning the gap. Germline-derived CDR1 and CDR2 are MNHEY and SVGAGI. The CDR3 loop is CASTLRQGWAEAFF. In DNA form, the CDR3 reads TGTGCCAGCACCCTCAGGCAGGGCTGGGCTGAAGCTTTCTTT.

This sequence joins TRBV15 and TRBJ2-7; TRBD1 might be the D (6 bases). CDR1 LNHNV and CDR2 YYDKDF come from the germline V gene (reference sequence). This CDR3 spans 14 amino acids. The germline V and J ends were trimmed by 1 base and 4 bases, with 11 bases remaining between them. The CDR3, as DNA: TGTGCCACCAGCAGAGCGAGGGGGAGTTACGAGCAGTACTTC. Translating it yields CATSRARGSYEQYF.

This clone was seen only a few times. The V gene is TRBV9, the J gene TRBJ2-5; 8 bases match TRBD2. The V and J ends lost 2 bases and 0 bases, in that order; junction bases with no gene match: 3. The CDR3 is 15 amino acids. CDR1 and CDR2 from the germline V gene are SGDLS and YYNGEE. The CDR3 DNA is TGTGCCAGCAGCGTCAGCGGGAGCCACCAAGAGACCCAGTACTTC. Translating it yields CASSVSGSHQETQYF.